The next 26 T cell receptor beta chains were all read from a single sample in a study of blood T cell repertoires in COVID-19. Method: immunoSEQ multiplex PCR; TCRdb's copy keeps in-frame clones and lacks some. In the table there are a few hundred thousand clones, about nine tenths of which are singletons. The specimen was PBMCs or T cells enriched from blood (not recorded which). The receptors stem from a woman aged 60-75 years who had recovered from COVID-19.

The rearrangement uses TRBV3-1 (or the pseudogene TRBV3-2) and TRBJ2-5; a weak D match, TRBD2 (5 bases). This CDR3 contains 15 residues. The V end was cut by 4 bases, the J end by 1 base, with 13 bases between. Germline V gene sequence: CDR1 LGHDT, CDR2 YNNKEL (reference sequence). The CDR3: CASSPLRGLQETQYF. In DNA form, the CDR3 reads TGTGCCAGCAGCCCACTGAGAGGGCTCCAAGAGACCCAGTACTTC.

The V and J genes are TRBV15 and TRBJ1-2; D is unclear. The germline V gene encodes CDR1 LNHNV and CDR2 YYDKDF (reference sequence). Trimming took 0 bases from V and 5 from J, leaving 13 bases between them. The CDR3 spans 15 residues. CDR3 protein: CATSRDGEQDYGYTF. CDR3 DNA sequence: TGTGCCACCAGCAGAGATGGAGAACAAGATTATGGCTACACCTTC. Full variable domain (remainder filled in from reference TRBV15 and TRBJ1-2): DAMVIQNPRYQVTQFGKPVTLSCSQTLNHNVMYWYQQKSSQAPKLLFHYYDKDFNNEADTPDNFQSRRPNTSFCFLDIRSPGLGDTAMYLCATSRDGEQDYGYTFGSGTRLTVV.

The chain has TRBV2 and TRBJ2-5, with D unclear. Trimming took 2 bases from V and 4 from J, leaving 2 bases between them. Germline CDR1 reads SNHLY; CDR2 reads FYNNEI. CDR3 length: 11 residues. The DNA for the CDR3 is TGTGCCAGCAGTGAACGAGAGACCCAGTACTTC. Residues: CASSERETQYF.

The chain recombines TRBV5-1 with TRBJ2-3, with 10 bases that match TRBD2. CDR1 is SGHRS and CDR2 is YFSETQ in the germline V gene. V lost 4 bases, J lost 3 bases, and 5 bases stayed unmatched. The CDR3 length is 15 residues. The CDR3 DNA follows: TGCGCCAGCAGCAACAGCGGGGGGGGTACAGATACGCAGTATTTT. It codes for CASSNSGGGTDTQYF.

This clone was counted only a few times. The chain employs TRBV5-1 and TRBJ2-2; 11 bases fit TRBD2. The germline V gene has CDR1 SGHRS and CDR2 YFSETQ. The CDR3 totals 15 residues. J was trimmed by 5 bases and V by 4 bases; bases with no gene match: 4. Written as DNA, the CDR3 is TGCGCCAGCAGCCAACTAGCGGGAGAAACCGGGGAGCTGTTTTTT. Translation gives CASSQLAGETGELFF.

V gene TRBV9 combines with J gene TRBJ2-2, with a tentative D call TRBD1 (5 bases). The germline V gene has CDR1 SGDLS and CDR2 YYNGEE. This CDR3 has 14 amino acids. The V end was cut by 4 bases, the J end by 5 bases, with 12 bases between. This CDR3 reads CASSPVGVTGELFF. CDR3 DNA: TGTGCCAGCAGCCCTGTAGGGGTTACCGGGGAGCTGTTTTTT.

The chain links TRBV5-1 to TRBJ1-2; 7 bases align to TRBD1. CDR1 and CDR2 (germline): SGHRS, YFSETQ. The CDR3 is 14 amino acids. Trimming removed 4 bases from V and 6 bases from J; junction bases left unmatched: 9. The chain's CDR3 is CASSPLEGAHGYTF. The CDR3 DNA follows: TGCGCCAGCAGCCCCCTCGAGGGGGCGCATGGCTACACCTTC.

This clone has only one observation. The chain uses TRBV30 and TRBJ1-1; D remains unclear. This CDR3 has 14 amino acids. From germline, CDR1 is GTSNPN and CDR2 SVGIG (reference sequence). The V end lost 1 base, the J end lost 5 bases, and 14 bases lay between the germline ends. The CDR3 protein is CAWSATTQSTEAFF. The CDR3 nucleotides are TGTGCCTGGAGTGCGACAACCCAATCTACTGAAGCTTTCTTT.

V and J are TRBV6-5 and TRBJ2-7; 8 nucleotides agree with TRBD1. This CDR3 has 14 residues. The germline CDR1 and CDR2 sequences are MNHEY and SVGAGI. V dropped 6 bases and J dropped 4; count of bases not matched to a gene: 8. The CDR3 nucleotides read TGTGCCAGCAGGCGGGACAGGTTGTCGTACGAGCAGTACTTC. Amino acids: CASRRDRLSYEQYF.

The chain recombines TRBV9 with TRBJ1-2; D is possibly TRBD1 (6 bases). CDR3 length: 14 amino acids. The V end lost 3 bases, the J end lost 8 bases, and 17 bases lay between the germline ends. The germline gives CDR1 SGDLS, CDR2 YYNGEE. The CDR3, as DNA: TGTGCCAGCAGCGCAGGGGACGACCGCGGCGGCTACACCTTC. Protein product: CASSAGDDRGGYTF.

Only one count was recorded for this clone. The chain joins TRBV9 to TRBJ1-5, with 7 bases fitting TRBD1. V lost 5 bases to trimming and J lost 6 bases; unmatched junction nucleotides: 8. The CDR3 runs to 14 residues. Germline V gives CDR1 SGDLS, CDR2 YYNGEE. The CDR3 region has the DNA TGTGCCAGCAGAAATGACAGGGTTTGTCAGCCCCAGCATTTT. Its protein is CASRNDRVCQPQHF.

Details on this clone: The junction and the germline gene differ at one end; a read error may be behind it. The CDR3 nucleotides are TGTGCCAGCAACCCCGGGGGGTGCTTC. It translates to CASNPGGCF. The rearrangement joins TRBV6-5 to TRBJ1-2; a weak D match, TRBD1 (5 bases). The germline CDR1 and CDR2 sequences are MNHEY and SVGAGI. The CDR3 runs to 9 residues.

This clone appeared a single time. The V gene is TRBV6-5, the J gene TRBJ2-5; D perhaps matches TRBD2 (7 bases). The CDR3 has 15 amino acids. The V end was cut by 6 bases, the J end by 5 bases, with 19 bases between. In germline, CDR1 is MNHEY, CDR2 SVGAGI. CDR3 nucleotide sequence: TGTGCCAGCAGCCGGTTGGGTGGGGGGGCGGAGACCCAGTACTTC. Translated: CASSRLGGGAETQYF.

V and J are TRBV5-1 and TRBJ2-2; TRBD2 matches at 14 bases. V lost 4 bases, J lost 5 bases, and 4 bases stayed unmatched. CDR3 length: 16 amino acids. Looked up from germline, CDR1 is SGHRS and CDR2 is YFSETQ. CDR3 DNA sequence: TGCGCCAGCAGCCGGACTAGCGGGAGGTTTACCGGGGAGCTGTTTTTT. This translates into CASSRTSGRFTGELFF.

This sequence joins TRBV13 and TRBJ1-6; 11 nucleotides align to TRBD1. Per germline, CDR1 PRHDT and CDR2 FYEKMQ (reference sequence). The ends lost 5 bases at V and 14 bases at J; junction bases unmatched: 8. This CDR3 is built from 14 residues. CDR3 residues: CASSRGQGVRTLHF. The CDR3 DNA reads as TGTGCCAGCAGCCGGGGACAGGGGGTCAGGACCCTCCACTTT.

The genes are TRBV9 and TRBJ2-3; TRBD2 matches at 10 bases. The germline V gene has CDR1 SGDLS and CDR2 YYNGEE. The CDR3 extends over 17 amino acids. With 0 bases clipped from V and 1 base from J, the junction kept 5 bases outside the gene matches. Written as DNA, the CDR3 is TGTGCCAGCAGCGTAGGGCTCGGGACTAGCGGCACAGATACGCAGTATTTT. Protein product: CASSVGLGTSGTDTQYF.

The chain joins TRBV19 to TRBJ1-2, with a tentative D call TRBD1 (6 bases). Germline CDR1 LNHDA, CDR2 SQIVND (reference sequence). This CDR3 has 13 amino acids. V lost 5 bases and J lost 7, with 14 bases in between. The CDR3 nucleotides read TGTGCCAGTAGTCCAACAGGGTCTAGTGGCTACACCTTC. It encodes CASSPTGSSGYTF.

The rearrangement links TRBV7-8 to TRBJ1-6, with 10 bases lining up with TRBD1. CDR1 is SGHVS and CDR2 is FQNEAQ in the germline V gene. Trimming at V came to 1 base and at J to 11 bases, leaving 5 bases not matched to a gene. There are 15 residues in the CDR3. CDR3 DNA sequence: TGTGCCAGCAGCTTAGGACAGGGGGCTGAGGCACCCCTCCACTTT. This gives the protein CASSLGQGAEAPLHF.

The chain employs TRBV24-1 and TRBJ2-1, with 14 bases lining up with TRBD2. This CDR3 has 13 amino acids. V was clipped by 9 bases and J by 8 bases; unmatched bases: 2. Germline lookup yields CDR1 KGHDR and CDR2 SFDVKD. The CDR3 DNA is TGTGCCACCTCGGGACTAGCGGGAGATGAGCAGTTCTTC. Amino acids: CATSGLAGDEQFF.

The chain combines TRBV28 with TRBJ1-1, with 8 positions matching TRBD1. The CDR3 is 13 residues long. The trim removed 11 bases at V and 6 bases at J, leaving 11 bases unmatched. CDR1 is MDHEN and CDR2 is SYDVKM in the germline V gene. CDR3 protein: CAGNDRGSSEAFF. The CDR3 DNA follows: TGTGCCGGAAATGACAGGGGTTCGTCTGAAGCTTTCTTT.

CDR3 protein: CASSQGGLSYEQYF. For the CDR3, the DNA is TGTGCCAGCAGTCAGGGTGGGCTTTCCTACGAGCAGTACTTC. The chain employs TRBV6-5 and TRBJ2-7; D possibly corresponds to TRBD1 (5 bases). The CDR3 length is 14 residues. V was clipped by 5 bases and J by 1 base, with 12 bases between them. Germline CDR1 is MNHEY and CDR2 is SVGAGI.

This rearrangement joins TRBV19 to TRBJ1-1; TRBD1 is a possible D gene (6 bases). Deletions cut 5 bases from V and 0 bases from J, with 13 bases between. CDR3 length equals 15 residues. Germline CDR1 LNHDA, CDR2 SQIVND (reference sequence). CDR3 sequence: CASSPGVGLNTEAFF. The CDR3 DNA sequence: TGTGCCAGTAGTCCAGGGGTCGGTTTGAACACTGAAGCTTTCTTT. Together with reference TRBV19 and TRBJ1-1, the CDR3 gives the full variable domain: DGGITQSPKYLFRKEGQNVTLSCEQNLNHDAMYWYRQDPGQGLRLIYYSQIVNDFQKGDIAEGYSVSREKKESFPLTVTSAQKNPTAFYLCASSPGVGLNTEAFFGQGTRLTVV.

The chain carries TRBV11-3 and TRBJ1-1; no clear D. The CDR3 contains 14 residues. V lost 3 bases, J lost 0 bases, and 8 bases lay in between. Germline-derived CDR1 and CDR2 are SGHNT and YENEEA. CDR3 residues: CASSFSGVNTEAFF. The DNA for the CDR3 is TGTGCCAGCAGCTTCTCCGGGGTGAACACTGAAGCTTTCTTT.

This chain joins TRBV28 and TRBJ1-5, with 7 bases that match TRBD1. In germline, CDR1 is MDHEN, CDR2 SYDVKM. This CDR3 has 15 amino acids. The ends lost 6 bases at V and 1 base at J; junction bases unmatched: 6. CDR3 in amino acids: CASSLPGQSNQPQHF. CDR3 coding DNA: TGTGCCAGCAGCTTGCCGGGACAGAGCAATCAGCCCCAGCATTTT.

The chain uses TRBV6-6 and TRBJ2-3; 9 bases line up with TRBD2. Germline CDR1 reads MNHNY; CDR2 reads SVGAGI (reference sequence). The length of the CDR3 is 15 residues. The ends lost 0 bases at V and 5 bases at J; junction bases unmatched: 3. CDR3 bases: TGTGCCAGCAGTTACTCTAAGCGGGGGGAAGATACGCAGTATTTT. It yields the protein CASSYSKRGEDTQYF.

The V and J genes are TRBV5-1 and TRBJ1-6, with TRBD1 matching over 11 bases. CDR3 length equals 14 residues. Germline CDR1 is SGHRS and CDR2 is YFSETQ. Trimming took 3 bases from V and 8 from J; bases not matched to a gene: 1. CDR3 bases: TGCGCCAGCAGCTGGGGACAGGGGGATTCACCCCTCCACTTT. The encoded protein is CASSWGQGDSPLHF.